The present T cell receptor beta chain was sequenced within a study of cytomegalovirus exposure and HLA in healthy donors. Looking at the study overall: The early release's HLA-typed donors yielded 70 million to 85 million unique TCRs.

Concerning this clone: At one end the junction does not follow the germline gene, possibly because of a read error.

13 Jbeta primers and 60 Vbeta primers were used for the PCR. Using immunoSEQ multiplex PCR, the repertoire was profiled, and TCRdb retains in-frame clones only, with some absent. The sample consists of more than 80,000 clones, around 76% of them appearing once. The CDR3 contains 13 residues. Germline CDR1 is LNHNV and CDR2 is YYDKDF (reference sequence). Sequenced input: PBMCs. The rearrangement joins TRBV15 to TRBJ2-7; 7 bases are a match to TRBD1. The TCR was taken from a woman in her fifties or sixties in good health and CMV-seropositive. The CDR3 nucleotides are TGTGCCGCCAGCAGAGAGACAGGGTACGAGCAGTACTTC. Amino acid sequence: CAASRETGYEQYF.